This TCR beta chain was captured in a study of T cell repertoires in cytomegalovirus infection. Study-level background: CMV infection and matching HLA type were both indicated by public TCR beta signatures. Broader study findings: Summed public TCR beta family frequency identified CMV carriers bearing the relevant HLA. The ex vivo response showed dominance by HLA-C-restricted CMV-specific TCR beta clonotypes.

On this clonotype itself: No antigen is known for it.

TCRdb used MiXCR to reprocess the reads, holding one entry per CDR3 protein. Of some 400,000 distinct CDR3 sequences detected, approximately 31% appear once; the ten largest clones hold roughly 13%. The receptor was derived from a human donor in good health (CMV status not recorded). Some clones in this sample may be carry-over from other donors' samples. The sequenced sample consisted of PBMCs.

CDR3 protein: CASRQTSGTYNEQFF. Written as DNA, the CDR3 is TGTGCCAGCAGACAAACTAGCGGGACCTACAATGAGCAGTTCTTC. The chain uses TRBV6-2 or TRBV6-3 and TRBJ2-1, with 10 bases aligning to TRBD2. Germline assignment: CDR1 MNHEY and CDR2 SVGEGT. With V trimmed by 6 bases and J by 2 bases, 4 bases remained unmatched. The CDR3 is 15 amino acids.